Listed here are 18 T cell receptor beta chains from one sample, sequenced in a study of long-term antiretroviral therapy in people with HIV. Runs used v3.0 of the immunoSEQ assay and were done at survey level. Clones were sequenced by immunoSEQ multiplex PCR, and TCRdb holds only the in-frame ones, with some missing. Of more than 20,000 clones listed, 82% are singletons. Material: unsorted PBMCs, obtained 0.5 years after starting antiretroviral therapy. The receptor set was obtained from a man between 18 and 35 years old with HIV.

This clone has only a few counts. The rearrangement uses TRBV5-1 and TRBJ2-2; D remains unclear. The CDR3 totals 15 residues. Germline CDR1 is SGHRS and CDR2 is YFSETQ. V lost 0 bases and J lost 3, with 9 bases in between. The CDR3 reads CASSLEARDTGELFF. CDR3 nucleotide sequence: TGCGCCAGCAGCTTGGAAGCCCGGGACACCGGGGAGCTGTTTTTT.

The rearrangement links TRBV19 to TRBJ2-1; D call uncertain. V lost 2 bases and J lost 8, with 19 bases in between. The CDR3 length is 16 residues. From germline, CDR1 is LNHDA and CDR2 SQIVND (reference sequence). DNA of the CDR3: TGTGCCAGTAGTATATCCCCCACTGTTCCCTCCCATGAGCAGTTCTTC. It translates to CASSISPTVPSHEQFF.

The chain couples TRBV27 to TRBJ1-4; D unresolved. The CDR3 contains 14 residues. CDR1 and CDR2 (germline): MNHEY, SMNVEV (reference sequence). With 8 bases removed from V and 3 bases from J, the gap between germline ends came to 13 bases. The CDR3 is CASGPAGSNEKLFF. CDR3 DNA sequence: TGTGCCAGCGGACCCGCGGGCTCTAATGAAAAACTGTTTTTT.

This sequence joins TRBV5-4 and TRBJ2-2; TRBD1 agrees at 10 bases. The CDR3 extends over 16 amino acids. With V trimmed by 4 bases and J by 4 bases, 7 bases remained unmatched. Germline V gene sequence: CDR1 SGHNT, CDR2 YYREEE (reference sequence). DNA for the CDR3: TGTGCCAGCAGCACCTGGACAGGGGGTAGCACCGGGGAGCTGTTTTTT. Encoded protein: CASSTWTGGSTGELFF.

This clone was picked up a small number of times. V is TRBV4-3 and J is TRBJ1-1; 7 bases fit TRBD1. The CDR3 consists of 17 residues. Per germline, CDR1 LGHNA and CDR2 YSLEER. V was pared by 0 bases and J by 1 base, with 8 bases of the junction left unmatched. The CDR3 nucleotides are TGCGCCAGCAGCCAAGATCGAGGAGGGGGCGCGAACACTGAAGCTTTCTTT. Residues: CASSQDRGGGANTEAFF.

The chain recombines TRBV7-2 with TRBJ1-5; D remains ambiguous. This CDR3 has 15 amino acids. Germline CDR1 and CDR2: SGHTA and FQGNSA. Trimming removed 0 bases at V and 0 bases at J, with 6 bases between. The CDR3 is CASSLAPSSNQPQHF. The CDR3 DNA reads as TGTGCCAGCAGCTTAGCTCCCAGTAGCAATCAGCCCCAGCATTTT.

The CDR3 coding sequence is TGCGCCAGCAGCCCCGACTTGGGACTGGGCACTGAAGCTTTCTTT. Translation: CASSPDLGLGTEAFF. J is TRBJ1-1 and V is TRBV4-3; D might be TRBD1 (5 bases). V lost 4 bases and J 4 bases, leaving 16 bases between the germline ends. Looked up from germline, CDR1 is LGHNA and CDR2 is YSLEER. This CDR3 has 15 amino acids.

V is TRBV5-4 and J is TRBJ2-2; TRBD2 matches 13 bases. The CDR3 totals 17 residues. V dropped 0 bases and J dropped 5; count of bases not matched to a gene: 4. Looked up from germline, CDR1 is SGHNT and CDR2 is YYREEE (reference sequence). For the CDR3, the DNA is TGTGCCAGCAGCTTGGCGACTAGCGGGGGGTGGACCGGGGAGCTGTTTTTT. Translated, it gives CASSLATSGGWTGELFF.

The chain has TRBV2 and TRBJ2-3; TRBD1 is a possible D gene (6 bases). The germline V gene has CDR1 SNHLY and CDR2 FYNNEI. The CDR3 covers 13 residues. V was cut by 6 bases and J by 6 bases, with 13 bases left in between. The CDR3 DNA reads as TGTGCCAGCAGGTGGACAGTCCGGGATACGCAGTATTTT. It yields the protein CASRWTVRDTQYF.

The V call is TRBV19, the J call TRBJ1-2, with unresolved D. CDR1 and CDR2 (germline): LNHDA, SQIVND (reference sequence). Between the trimmed V and J ends, which lost 8 bases and 5 bases, there was a span of 12 bases. The CDR3 covers 12 residues. The CDR3 protein is CASGDAFYGYTF. CDR3 in DNA: TGTGCCAGTGGGGATGCTTTTTATGGCTACACCTTC.

The chain couples TRBV5-1 to TRBJ1-3; 11 bases map to TRBD1. CDR1 is SGHRS and CDR2 is YFSETQ in the germline V gene. The CDR3 runs 17 residues. V lost 3 bases, J lost 1 base, and 6 bases stayed unmatched. DNA for the CDR3: TGCGCCAGCAGCTGGACCGGGACAGGGGGTTCTGGAAACACCATATATTTT. This translates into CASSWTGTGGSGNTIYF.

The chain has TRBV2 and TRBJ2-1, with D perhaps matching TRBD1 or TRBD2 (5 bases each). The ends were cut back, 11 bases at V and 0 bases at J, with 14 bases in the middle. Germline values: CDR1 SNHLY, CDR2 FYNNEI. CDR3 size: 14 residues. The CDR3 bases are TGTGCCTGCCAGGGAGATAGCTCCTACAATGAGCAGTTCTTC. Protein product: CACQGDSSYNEQFF.

This clone was recorded a few times. The chain couples TRBV6-6 to TRBJ2-7; unclear D gene. The germline V gene encodes CDR1 MNHNY and CDR2 SVGAGI (reference sequence). The V and J ends lost 0 bases and 6 bases respectively, with 9 bases between them. The CDR3 sequence is 13 residues long. CDR3 sequence (DNA): TGTGCCAGCAGTTACTCTGACTTTGGCGAGCAGTACTTC. It specifies CASSYSDFGEQYF.

A single count supports this clone. The rearrangement links TRBV28 to TRBJ2-2; D perhaps matches TRBD2 (6 bases). The CDR3 is 15 amino acids. Trimming pared 3 bases from V and 5 bases from J, leaving 13 bases between. The germline CDR1 and CDR2 sequences are MDHEN and SYDVKM. CDR3 sequence reads: CASSLEGPGTGELFF. Written as DNA, the CDR3 is TGTGCCAGCAGTTTGGAGGGGCCGGGAACCGGGGAGCTGTTTTTT.

The rearrangement uses TRBV20-1 and TRBJ2-5; D assignment may be TRBD1 or TRBD2 (5 bases each). Germline loops: CDR1 DFQATT, CDR2 SNEGSKA (reference sequence). V was cut by 6 bases and J by 3 bases, with 8 bases left in between. This CDR3 has 11 residues. The CDR3 nucleotides are TGCAGTGCGGGGGTAAAAGAGACCCAGTACTTC. Protein: CSAGVKETQYF.

The chain employs TRBV19 and TRBJ2-3; the D is unclear. CDR1 is LNHDA and CDR2 is SQIVND in the germline V gene (reference sequence). This CDR3 comprises 16 residues. Trimming shortened V by 7 bases and J by 2 bases, and 19 bases separated the two germline ends. CDR3 bases: TGTGCCAGTACCCCCGACGGGCCTTTACCCACAGATACGCAGTATTTT. This encodes CASTPDGPLPTDTQYF.

CDR3 coding DNA: TGTGCCAGCAGCGGATTAGGGGGGTTAGGCGGTTCACCCCTCCACTTT. Its translation is CASSGLGGLGGSPLHF. This chain connects TRBV7-9 to TRBJ1-6; possibly TRBD1 for D (6 bases). The V gene lost 5 bases and the J gene lost 9 bases, with 20 bases spanning the gap. The CDR3 is made up of 16 amino acids. CDR1 and CDR2 (germline): SEHNR, FQNEAQ (reference sequence).

The genes are TRBV5-8 and TRBJ1-1; D not resolved. Germline values: CDR1 SGHTS, CDR2 YDEGEE. This CDR3 is 11 amino acids long. The germline V and J ends were trimmed by 0 bases and 11 bases, with 8 bases remaining between them. The DNA of the CDR3 is TGTGCCAGCAGCTTGGTAGGGCATGCTTTCTTT. Amino acid sequence: CASSLVGHAFF.